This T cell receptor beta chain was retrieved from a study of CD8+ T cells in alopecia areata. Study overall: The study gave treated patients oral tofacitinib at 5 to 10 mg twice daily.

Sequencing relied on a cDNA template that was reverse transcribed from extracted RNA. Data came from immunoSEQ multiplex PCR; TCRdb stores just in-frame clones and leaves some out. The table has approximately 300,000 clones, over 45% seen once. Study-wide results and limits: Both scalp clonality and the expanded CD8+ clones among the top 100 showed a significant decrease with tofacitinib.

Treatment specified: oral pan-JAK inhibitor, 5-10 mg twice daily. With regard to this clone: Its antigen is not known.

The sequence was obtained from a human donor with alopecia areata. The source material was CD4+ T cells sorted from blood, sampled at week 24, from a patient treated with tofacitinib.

The CDR3 loop reads CASSVGVGMYGYTF. The CDR3 DNA is TGTGCCAGCAGCGTAGGGGTAGGGATGTATGGCTACACCTTC. This chain connects TRBV9 to TRBJ1-2; no reliable D call. Trimming removed 0 bases from V and 5 bases from J, with 11 bases in between. Germline CDR1 reads SGDLS; CDR2 reads YYNGEE. The CDR3 runs 14 residues.